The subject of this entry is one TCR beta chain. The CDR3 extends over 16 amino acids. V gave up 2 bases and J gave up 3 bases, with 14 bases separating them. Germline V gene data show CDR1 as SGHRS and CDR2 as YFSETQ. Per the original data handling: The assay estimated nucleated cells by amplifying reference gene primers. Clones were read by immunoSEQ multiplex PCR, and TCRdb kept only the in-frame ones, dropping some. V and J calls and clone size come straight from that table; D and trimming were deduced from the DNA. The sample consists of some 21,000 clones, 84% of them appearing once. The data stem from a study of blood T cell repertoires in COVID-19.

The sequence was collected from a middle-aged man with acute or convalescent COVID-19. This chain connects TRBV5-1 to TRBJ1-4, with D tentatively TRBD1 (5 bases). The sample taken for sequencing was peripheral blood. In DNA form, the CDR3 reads TGCGCCAGCAGCTTTGGAGTCGGGGGGGCTAATGAAAAACTGTTTTTT. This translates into CASSFGVGGANEKLFF.